One sample yielded the 15 T cell receptor beta chains listed below, sequenced in a study of early T cells in non-severe SARS-CoV-2 infection. One entry per CDR3 protein, called by TCRdb with MiXCR from the 5' RACE reads. Of over 50,000 distinct CDR3 sequences detected, approximately 8% appear once; the ten largest clones hold about 9.2%. Specimen: whole blood. The source of these receptors is an adult who was a healthcare worker with PCR-confirmed SARS-CoV-2 infection or an uninfected control (not recorded which).

This clonotype was recorded a few times. The chain combines TRBV12-3 or TRBV12-4 with TRBJ2-1; D possibly corresponds to TRBD2 (6 bases). The CDR3 is 14 amino acids. V was clipped by 4 bases and J by 6 bases, with 13 bases between them. The CDR3: CASSSPLAANEQFF. The CDR3, as DNA: TGTGCCAGCAGTTCCCCGTTAGCGGCCAATGAGCAGTTCTTC.

At least ten counts were recorded for this clonotype. The CDR3 is CASSLLLDEQFF. DNA of the CDR3: TGCGCCAGCAGCTTGTTACTAGATGAGCAGTTCTTC. The genes are TRBV5-1 and TRBJ2-1; tentatively, D is TRBD2 (5 bases). This CDR3 contains 12 residues. V was trimmed by 1 base and J by 8 bases, leaving 7 bases between them. Germline V gives CDR1 SGHRS, CDR2 YFSETQ.

This chain links TRBV12-3 or TRBV12-4 with TRBJ1-4; D might be TRBD1 (5 bases). V gave up 5 bases and J gave up 8 bases, with 12 bases separating them. This CDR3 region has 13 residues. The CDR3 DNA follows: TGTGCCAGCAGTGACAGCCGAGGGGAAAAACTGTTTTTT. Protein sequence: CASSDSRGEKLFF.

This clonotype was recorded at least ten times. The V and J genes are TRBV20-1 and TRBJ1-1; 7 bases are shared with TRBD1. The CDR3 is 15 amino acids. The V gene end was trimmed by 0 bases and the J gene end by 5 bases; junction bases not matched to a gene: 9. Germline-derived CDR1 and CDR2 are DFQATT and SNEGSKA (reference sequence). The CDR3 nucleotides read TGCAGTGCTAGAGATGAAAACAGGGGAAAAACTGAAGCTTTCTTT. Protein sequence: CSARDENRGKTEAFF.

This clonotype showed up many times. The V gene is TRBV19, the J gene TRBJ2-6; weak D call: TRBD2 (5 bases). The CDR3 runs to 16 residues. From germline, CDR1 is LNHDA and CDR2 SQIVND (reference sequence). V lost 7 bases to trimming and J lost 0 bases, with 13 bases between them. Here the CDR3 DNA reads TGTGCCAGTACCTACAAAGGGAGCTCTGGGGCCAACGTCCTGACTTTC. It is translated as CASTYKGSSGANVLTF. Full variable domain (remainder filled in from reference TRBV19 and TRBJ2-6): DGGITQSPKYLFRKEGQNVTLSCEQNLNHDAMYWYRQDPGQGLRLIYYSQIVNDFQKGDIAEGYSVSREKKESFPLTVTSAQKNPTAFYLCASTYKGSSGANVLTFGAGSRLTVL.

This clonotype has only a few counts. The chain employs TRBV2 and TRBJ1-5, with 10 bases identical to TRBD1. CDR1 and CDR2 (germline): SNHLY, FYNNEI. Unmatched junction bases numbered 9, after V lost 7 bases and J lost 6 bases. The CDR3 contains 15 residues. As DNA, the CDR3 is TGTGCCAGCACCACCGACAGGGGGCGCGGTCAGCCCCAGCATTTT. Its protein is CASTTDRGRGQPQHF. Based on the CDR3 plus reference TRBV2 and TRBJ1-5, the full variable domain is EPEVTQTPSHQVTQMGQEVILRCVPISNHLYFYWYRQILGQKVEFLVSFYNNEISEKSEIFDDQFSVERPDGSNFTLKIRSTKLEDSAMYFCASTTDRGRGQPQHFGDGTRLSIL.

This rearrangement joins TRBV24-1 to TRBJ2-7; possibly TRBD1 for D (5 bases). The CDR3 length is 14 residues. The germline V and J ends were trimmed by 4 bases and 0 bases, with 9 bases remaining between them. CDR1 and CDR2 from the germline V gene are KGHDR and SFDVKD. This CDR3 is CATSDRRDSYEQYF. CDR3 sequence (DNA): TGTGCCACCAGTGACCGCAGGGACTCCTACGAGCAGTACTTC.

This clonotype came up once. One end of the junction is discordant with germline, which a read error may explain. The V and J genes are TRBV2 and TRBJ2-2; D remains ambiguous. The CDR3 extends over 12 amino acids. Germline V gives CDR1 SNHLY, CDR2 FYNNEI. CDR3 sequence: CVSSGLTGELFF. CDR3 nucleotides: TGTGTCAGCAGTGGGCTCACCGGGGAGCTGTTTTTT.

The V and J genes are TRBV11-1 and TRBJ2-7, with TRBD1 matching 10 bases. V was pared by 0 bases and J by 1 base, with 9 bases of the junction left unmatched. The germline V gene encodes CDR1 SGHAT and CDR2 FQDESV (reference sequence). The CDR3 length is 18 residues. This chain's CDR3 is CASSLASGTGVISYEQYF. The DNA for the CDR3 is TGTGCCAGCAGCTTAGCGTCCGGGACAGGGGTCATATCCTACGAGCAGTACTTC.

This clonotype was observed at least ten times. The chain has TRBV6-5 and TRBJ1-6; no clear D. V was shortened by 3 bases and J by 9 bases, with 12 bases between the two germline ends. Germline CDR1 reads MNHEY; CDR2 reads SVGAGI. The CDR3 is made up of 14 amino acids. The CDR3 protein is CASSYLGDSSPLHF. The CDR3 DNA reads TGTGCCAGCAGTTATTTGGGTGATTCTTCACCCCTCCACTTT.

This clonotype was seen a few times. V and J are TRBV20-1 and TRBJ2-7, with no clear D. Per germline, CDR1 DFQATT and CDR2 SNEGSKA (reference sequence). V lost 3 bases, J lost 0 bases, and 15 bases lay in between. The CDR3 is 15 amino acids. CDR3 region: CSASRPAGSSYEQYF. CDR3 nucleotides: TGCAGTGCTAGTCGGCCGGCAGGAAGCTCCTACGAGCAGTACTTC.

As concerns this clonotype: An end of the junction does not agree with germline; a read error may underlie this. The chain links TRBV7-7 to TRBJ2-5; possible D gene TRBD1, 6 bases. Germline V CDR1 and CDR2: SSHAT, FNYEAQ (reference sequence). The CDR3 extends over 13 amino acids. CDR3 coding DNA: TGTGCTAGCAGCCTCGACAGGCAAGAGACCCAGTACTTC. Encoded protein: CASSLDRQETQYF.

This clonotype was counted many times. The CDR3, as DNA: TGTGCCAGCAGCTTAGGGGACAGGGAGGTAGAGACCCAGTACTTC. Protein sequence: CASSLGDREVETQYF. The chain uses TRBV7-2 and TRBJ2-5; 9 nucleotides agree with TRBD1. The length of the CDR3 is 15 residues. V shed 1 base and J 4 bases; nucleotides not matched to a gene: 4. Per the germline V gene, CDR1 is SGHTA and CDR2 is FQGNSA.

The J gene is TRBJ2-3, the V gene TRBV27; D gene ambiguous. Germline V lookup: CDR1 MNHEY, CDR2 SMNVEV (reference sequence). Trimming removed 1 base from V and 2 bases from J, with 4 bases in between. The CDR3 is 13 amino acids. CDR3 in amino acids: CASSLWTTDTQYF. In DNA form, the CDR3 reads TGTGCCAGCAGTTTATGGACCACAGATACGCAGTATTTT.

The chain links TRBV18 to TRBJ2-1; 7 nucleotides line up with TRBD2. This CDR3 spans 19 amino acids. V was pared by 2 bases and J by 6 bases, with 19 bases of the junction left unmatched. Germline CDR1 and CDR2: KGHSH and LQKENI. CDR3 residues: CASSPIPYRERGVFNEQFF. The CDR3 DNA reads TGTGCCAGCTCACCAATTCCATATAGAGAGCGGGGCGTATTCAATGAGCAGTTCTTC.